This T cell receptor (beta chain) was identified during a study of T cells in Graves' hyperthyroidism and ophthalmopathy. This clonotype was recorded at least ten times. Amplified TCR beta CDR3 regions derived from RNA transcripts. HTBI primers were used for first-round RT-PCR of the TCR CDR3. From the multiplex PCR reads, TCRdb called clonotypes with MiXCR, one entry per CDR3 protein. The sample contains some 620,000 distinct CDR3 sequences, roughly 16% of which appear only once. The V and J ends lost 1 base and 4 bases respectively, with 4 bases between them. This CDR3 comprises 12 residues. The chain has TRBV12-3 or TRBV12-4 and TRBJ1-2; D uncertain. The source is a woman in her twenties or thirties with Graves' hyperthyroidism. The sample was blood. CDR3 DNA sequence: TGTGCCAGCAGTTTAGAACCCTATGGCTACACCTTC. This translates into CASSLEPYGYTF.